This TCR beta chain was observed in a study of T cells in Graves' hyperthyroidism and ophthalmopathy. Study-wide context: Peripheral blood was collected at initial diagnosis, before any treatment. General study findings and limits: Among thyroid clonotypes expanded above 0.001, most also appeared in blood. Ophthalmopathy cases were set apart from stable hyperthyroidism by a 13 V-J model.

Germline values: CDR1 KGHDR, CDR2 SFDVKD. Trimming left V 3 bases short and J 0 bases short, with 7 bases between. The CDR3 covers 14 residues. In this sample, this clonotype turned up a few times. What it binds is unknown. Patients showing uncontrolled infection, other autoimmune disease, pregnancy or lactation were ineligible. Amplification of TCR beta CDR3 regions was performed using RNA transcripts as template. RT-PCR in the first round (using the HTBI primer set) targeted the TCR CDR3. TCRdb redid the calling of the multiplex PCR reads with MiXCR, one entry per CDR3 protein. The sample contains 300,000 or so distinct CDR3 sequences, around a sixth of which appear only once.

V usage is TRBV24-1 and J usage is TRBJ1-2; D is ambiguous. The receptor's source is a man between 25 and 39 years old with Graves' hyperthyroidism. Sequences were obtained from blood. Here the CDR3 reads CATSDQRANYGYTF. In DNA, the CDR3 is TGTGCCACCAGTGATCAGAGGGCTAACTATGGCTACACCTTC.